This T cell receptor beta chain was retrieved from a study of early T cells in non-severe SARS-CoV-2 infection. Study in general: Bulk RNA taken from unsorted whole blood was sequenced, leaving chains unpaired.

V was clipped by 3 bases and J by 2 bases, with 13 bases between them. The length of the CDR3 is 15 residues. Germline CDR1 reads SGHTA; CDR2 reads FQGNSA. This clonotype was seen many times. The antigen is undetermined. Individual cDNA molecules were tagged with unique molecular identifiers, the study reported. TCRdb ran MiXCR on the 5' RACE reads and lists one entry per CDR3 protein. The table records about 52,000 distinct CDR3 sequences, 11% of them present only once. Findings of the study overall: Using VDJdb, the matching emphasized anti-spike CD8 responses while missing private and CD4 specificities.

The chain is built from TRBV7-2 and TRBJ1-2, with D unclear. This clonotype was sampled from an adult who was a healthcare worker with PCR-confirmed SARS-CoV-2 infection or an uninfected control (not recorded which). The sequenced sample consisted of whole blood. The CDR3 loop is CASSFLRGLNYGYTF. CDR3 nucleotide sequence: TGTGCCAGCAGCTTTCTCCGCGGTTTAAACTATGGCTACACCTTC. Complete variable domain (other parts from reference TRBV7-2 and TRBJ1-2): GAGVSQSPSNKVTEKGKDVELRCDPISGHTALYWYRQSLGQGLEFLIYFQGNSAPDKSGLPSDRFSAERTGGSVSTLTIQRTQQEDSAVYLCASSFLRGLNYGYTFGSGTRLTVV.